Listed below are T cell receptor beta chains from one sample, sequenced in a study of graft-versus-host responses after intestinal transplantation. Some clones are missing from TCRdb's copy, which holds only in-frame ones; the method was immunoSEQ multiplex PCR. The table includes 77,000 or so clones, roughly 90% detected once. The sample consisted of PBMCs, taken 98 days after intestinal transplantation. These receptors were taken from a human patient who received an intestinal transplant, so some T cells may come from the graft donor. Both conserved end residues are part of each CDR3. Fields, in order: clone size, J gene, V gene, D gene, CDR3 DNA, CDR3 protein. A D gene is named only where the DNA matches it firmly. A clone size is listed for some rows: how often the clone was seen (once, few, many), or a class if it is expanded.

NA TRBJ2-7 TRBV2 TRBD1 TGTGCCAGCAGTACAGGGGGCCCGGACGCGCAGTACTTC CASSTGGPDAQYF
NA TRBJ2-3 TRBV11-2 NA TGTGCCAGCAGCTCAGGTCCCACATATACGCAGTATTTT CASSSGPTYTQYF
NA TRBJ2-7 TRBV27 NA TGTGCCAGCCTCAAAAAGGCTAGCGAGCAGTACTTC CASLKKASEQYF
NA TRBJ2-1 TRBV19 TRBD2 TGTGCCAGTAGACAACTAGCGGGGGAATCGAGCTCCTACAATGAGCAGTTCTTC CASRQLAGESSSYNEQFF
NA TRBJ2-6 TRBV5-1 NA TGCGCCAGCAGCGAGGACGGTACTGGGGCCAACGTCCTGACTTTC CASSEDGTGANVLTF
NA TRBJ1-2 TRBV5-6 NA TGTGCCAGCAGCCGGGGTATAAGGGACTATGGCTACACCTTC CASSRGIRDYGYTF
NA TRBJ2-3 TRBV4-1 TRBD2 TGCGCCAGCAGCGTTCCGGGACTAGGAAGCACAGATACGCAGTATTTT CASSVPGLGSTDTQYF
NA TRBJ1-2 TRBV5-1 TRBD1 TGCGCCAGCAGCTTGAGAGGGACAGTAGCCTATGGCTACACCTTC CASSLRGTVAYGYTF
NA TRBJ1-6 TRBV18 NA TGTGCCAGCTCAGCCACCGGGACACTTTATAATTCACCCCTCCACTTT CASSATGTLYNSPLHF
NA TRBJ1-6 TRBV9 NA TGTGCCAGCAGCGTAGGCAGGTTTGGATCACCCCTCCACTTT CASSVGRFGSPLHF
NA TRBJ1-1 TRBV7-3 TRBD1 TGTGCCAGCAGCTTAATCAGACAGGGGTACGGTGAAGCTTTCTTT CASSLIRQGYGEAFF
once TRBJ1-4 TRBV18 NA TGTGCCAGCTCACTAAAGGGTGAAAAACTGTTTTTT CASSLKGEKLFF
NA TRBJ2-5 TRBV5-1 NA TGCGCCAGCAGGAGTGGGCGGGCCCAAGAGACCCAGTACTTC CASRSGRAQETQYF
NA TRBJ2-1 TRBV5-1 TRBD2 TGCGCCAGCAGCTTGACTAGCGGGGGGGCATACAATGAGCAGTTCTTC CASSLTSGGAYNEQFF
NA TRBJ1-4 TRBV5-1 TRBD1 TGCGCCAGCAGCGCCACAGGGGTGGGTAATGAAAAACTGTTTTTT CASSATGVGNEKLFF
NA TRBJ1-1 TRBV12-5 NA TGTGCTAGTGGTTTGCCCGGGGCTGAAGCTTTCTTT CASGLPGAEAFF
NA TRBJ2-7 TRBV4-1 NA TGCGCCAGCAGCCAATCAGGGTACCCCGGGGAGCAGTACTTC CASSQSGYPGEQYF
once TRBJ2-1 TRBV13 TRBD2 TGTGCCAGCAGCTCTCCGGGACTAGCGGGAGGGCCCCCCTACAATGAGCAGTTCTTC CASSSPGLAGGPPYNEQFF
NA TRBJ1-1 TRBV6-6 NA TGTGCCAGCAGTTATACACAGAACACTGAAGCTTTCTTT CASSYTQNTEAFF
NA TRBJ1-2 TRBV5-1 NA TGCGCCAGCAGCTCAACCCTAGTAACTGACAGCTATGGCTACACCTTC CASSSTLVTDSYGYTF
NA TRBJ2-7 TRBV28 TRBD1 TGTGCCAGCTGGGACAGGTCCTACGAGCAGTACTTC CASWDRSYEQYF
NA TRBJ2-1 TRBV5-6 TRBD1 TGTGCCAGCAGCTCTCCGGGACAGGGTATGAATGAGCAGTTCTTC CASSSPGQGMNEQFF
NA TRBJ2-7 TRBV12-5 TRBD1 TGTGCTAGTGTAAGGACAGGGGAGACCTACGAGCAGTACTTC CASVRTGETYEQYF
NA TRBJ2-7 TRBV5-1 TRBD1 TGCGCCAGCAGCTTGGTGGGGACAGGGGACTACGAGCAGTACTTC CASSLVGTGDYEQYF
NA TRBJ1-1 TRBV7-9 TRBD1 TGTGCCAGCACACCACGTACAGGGGGCACTGAAGCTTTCTTT CASTPRTGGTEAFF
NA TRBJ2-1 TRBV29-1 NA TGCAGCGTTACAGCCCCTTCGGGGGATGAGCAGTTCTTC CSVTAPSGDEQFF
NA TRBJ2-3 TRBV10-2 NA TGCGCCAGCGGGGCGACAGGTAGCACAGATACGCAGTATTTT CASGATGSTDTQYF
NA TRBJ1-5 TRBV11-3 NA TGTGCCAGCAGCTTTTTGGGGGATGAGCCCCAGCATTTT CASSFLGDEPQHF
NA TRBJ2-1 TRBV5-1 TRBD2 TGCGCCAGCAGCTACTCCGGGACTAGCGGGGGATCCTCCTACAATGAGCAGTTCTTC CASSYSGTSGGSSYNEQFF
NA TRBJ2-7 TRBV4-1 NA TGCGCCAGCAGCCAAGGACACTATGAGTCCTACGAGCAGTACTTC CASSQGHYESYEQYF
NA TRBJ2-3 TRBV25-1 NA TGTGCCAGCAGTGACTTCCGGGCTCAAGATACGCAGTATTTT CASSDFRAQDTQYF
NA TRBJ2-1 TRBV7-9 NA TGTGCCAGCAGCTTCGGGACGTGGGGGAACAATGAGCAGTTCTTC CASSFGTWGNNEQFF
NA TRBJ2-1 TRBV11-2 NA TGTGCCAGCAGCTTAGGTGCCTACAATGAGCAGTTCTTC CASSLGAYNEQFF
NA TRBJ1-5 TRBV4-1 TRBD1 TGCGCCAGCAGCCAAGTGAGGGGCAGGGGGAATCAGCCCCAGCATTTT CASSQVRGRGNQPQHF
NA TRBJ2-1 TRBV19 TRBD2 TGTGCCAGTAGTATAGGGGGGACTATTTCCAATGAGCAGTTCTTC CASSIGGTISNEQFF
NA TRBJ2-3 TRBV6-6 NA TGTGCCAGCAGTTATTTCCGGGGTGCAGATACGCAGTATTTT CASSYFRGADTQYF
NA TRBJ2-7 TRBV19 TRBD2 TGTGCCAGTTCCCCTAGCGGGAGGGCCATGGGGGAGCAGTACTTC CASSPSGRAMGEQYF
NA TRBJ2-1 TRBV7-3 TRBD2 TGTGCCAGCAGCGAATGGGGACTAGCCGACAATGAGCAGTTCTTC CASSEWGLADNEQFF
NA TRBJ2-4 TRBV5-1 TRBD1 TGCGCCAGCAGCTTGGAGGGACAGTTGGTTAACATTCAGTACTTC CASSLEGQLVNIQYF
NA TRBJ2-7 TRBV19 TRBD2 TGTGCCAGTAGGAGGACTAGCGGGGGCTACGAGCAGTACTTC CASRRTSGGYEQYF
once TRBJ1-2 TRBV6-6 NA TGTGCCAGCCGGTTCAGGGAGCATGGCTACACCTTC CASRFREHGYTF
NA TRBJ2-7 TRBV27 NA TGTGCCAGCAGTTTAGGCAGGGGCTACGAGCAGTACTTC CASSLGRGYEQYF
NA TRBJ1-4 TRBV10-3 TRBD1 TGTGCCATCAGAGGGACAGGATCCAATGAAAAACTGTTTTTT CAIRGTGSNEKLFF
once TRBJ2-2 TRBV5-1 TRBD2 TGCGCCAGCAGCAGCGGACTGTTGGCTAGCGGGAGGGCCAACACCGGGGAGCTGTTTTTT CASSSGLLASGRANTGELFF